This paragraph covers one TCR beta chain sequence. Its antigen is unidentified. The V gene lost 6 bases and the J gene lost 1 base, with 10 bases spanning the gap. Germline CDR1 and CDR2: MNHNY and SVGAGI (reference sequence). The CDR3 spans 14 residues. The record originates from a study of T cells in localized non-small cell lung cancer. Overall study findings and caveats: There were a median 57 of the top 100 tumor clones appearing in adjacent lung. Density of T cells in blood, when higher, went with longer overall survival. Since sequencing was restricted to only one region of the tumor, intratumor heterogeneity remains a possibility. Adjacent uninvolved lung tissue had the highest T cell clonality, exceeding tumor.

Measured with immunoSEQ multiplex PCR; TCRdb has only the in-frame clones, and not every one. The sample has 45,000 to 65,000 clones; around 80% are singletons. The receptor was isolated from a woman aged 35-75 years with stage II lung adenocarcinoma. J is TRBJ1-5 and V is TRBV6-6; D is possibly TRBD1 (5 bases). The sample here was PBMCs, taken before any cancer treatment. The CDR3 nucleotides are TGTGCCAGCAGCCGGGACGGGAGCAATCAGCCCCAGCATTTT. Amino acids: CASSRDGSNQPQHF.